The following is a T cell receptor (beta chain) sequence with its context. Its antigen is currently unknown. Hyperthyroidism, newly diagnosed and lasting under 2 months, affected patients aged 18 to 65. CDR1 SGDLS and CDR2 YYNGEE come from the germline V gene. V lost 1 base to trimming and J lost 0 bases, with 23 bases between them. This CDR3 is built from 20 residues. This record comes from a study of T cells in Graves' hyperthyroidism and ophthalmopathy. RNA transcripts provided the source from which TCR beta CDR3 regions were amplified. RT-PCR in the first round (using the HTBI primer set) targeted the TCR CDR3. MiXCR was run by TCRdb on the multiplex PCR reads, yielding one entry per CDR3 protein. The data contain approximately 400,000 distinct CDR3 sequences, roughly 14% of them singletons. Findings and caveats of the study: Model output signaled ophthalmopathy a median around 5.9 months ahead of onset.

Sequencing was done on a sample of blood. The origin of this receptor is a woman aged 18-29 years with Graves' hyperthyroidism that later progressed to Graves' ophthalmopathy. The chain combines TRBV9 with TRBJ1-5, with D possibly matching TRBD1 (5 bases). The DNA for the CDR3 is TGTGCCAGCAGCGTACCGGTAGGCTATCGGCAGGGCTATAGCAATCAGCCCCAGCATTTT. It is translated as CASSVPVGYRQGYSNQPQHF.